The next 21 T cell receptor beta chains were all read from a single sample in a study of T cell responses to AZD1222 COVID-19 vaccine (dated by TCRdb to the early 2020s). In the paper's terms, the time point label means: baseline before first vaccination. Receptor libraries were prepared by the immunoSEQ multiplex PCR assay. TCRdb took this table from immuneACCESS and kept in-frame rearrangements with V and J called. Such tables lack part of the clones; where checked against another copy, unresolved V genes explain under half of the gap, and the rest is unexplained. This sample has 65,000 to 100,000 clones in its table, and around 82% of those were observed once. 22% of the sample is held by the ten biggest clonotypes. The specimen was peripheral blood, collected on day 0 of AZD1222 vaccination. All receptors come from an adult in good health.

The chain combines TRBV6-6 with TRBJ1-4; 7 bases align to TRBD1. CDR1 MNHNY and CDR2 SVGAGI come from the germline V gene (reference sequence). V shed 6 bases, J shed 3 bases, and the junction held 7 bases outside the gene matches. This CDR3 has 15 residues. The CDR3 loop reads CASRGLGQANEKLFF. DNA of the CDR3: TGTGCCAGCAGGGGCCTCGGACAGGCTAATGAAAAACTGTTTTTT.

V gene TRBV7-9 combines with J gene TRBJ1-2; D unclear. V was trimmed by 5 bases and J by 2 bases, leaving 15 bases between them. This CDR3 has 15 residues. Germline-derived CDR1 and CDR2 are SEHNR and FQNEAQ (reference sequence). This chain's CDR3 is CASSPSGTLNYGYTF. In DNA form, the CDR3 reads TGTGCCAGCAGCCCATCGGGTACTCTAAACTATGGCTACACCTTC.

This clone has only a few counts. This rearrangement joins TRBV13 to TRBJ1-2, with a tentative D call TRBD1 (6 bases). The germline V gene encodes CDR1 PRHDT and CDR2 FYEKMQ (reference sequence). The CDR3 length is 15 residues. The germline V and J ends were trimmed by 5 bases and 8 bases, with 21 bases remaining between them. The chain's CDR3 is CASSQRDIPNRGYTF. The CDR3 DNA reads TGTGCCAGCAGCCAGAGGGACATCCCCAATCGGGGCTACACCTTC.

The chain uses TRBV5-1 and TRBJ1-2; D call uncertain. From germline, CDR1 is SGHRS and CDR2 YFSETQ. The CDR3 is 18 residues long. V lost 0 bases and J 1 base, leaving 19 bases between the germline ends. The CDR3 loop is CASSLAGKGGRGNYGYTF. The DNA for the CDR3 is TGCGCCAGCAGCTTGGCGGGAAAGGGAGGGCGCGGTAACTATGGCTACACCTTC.

The chain combines TRBV5-8 with TRBJ2-5; D is uncertain. The V end lost 4 bases, the J end lost 6 bases, and 10 bases lay between the germline ends. Germline V CDR1 and CDR2: SGHTS, YDEGEE. The CDR3 spans 12 residues. CDR3 residues: CASSLQKKTQYF. CDR3 nucleotides: TGTGCCAGCAGCCTACAGAAAAAGACCCAGTACTTC.

Only a few counts were recorded for this clone. In DNA form, the CDR3 reads TGTGCCAGTAGTTCGGGACTAGAGCGCAATGAGCAGTTCTTC. This sequence encodes CASSSGLERNEQFF. V is TRBV19 and J is TRBJ2-1, with TRBD2 identical over 8 bases. From germline, CDR1 is LNHDA and CDR2 SQIVND (reference sequence). V was pared by 5 bases and J by 6 bases, with 6 bases of the junction left unmatched. The CDR3 totals 14 residues. Variable domain in full (rest from reference TRBV19 and TRBJ2-1): DGGITQSPKYLFRKEGQNVTLSCEQNLNHDAMYWYRQDPGQGLRLIYYSQIVNDFQKGDIAEGYSVSREKKESFPLTVTSAQKNPTAFYLCASSSGLERNEQFFGPGTRLTVL.

The V and J genes are TRBV4-1 and TRBJ2-1; no clear D. Per germline, CDR1 MGHRA and CDR2 YSYEKL. The CDR3 runs to 12 residues. The V gene lost 3 bases and the J gene lost 5 bases, with 5 bases spanning the gap. CDR3 sequence reads: CASSHEDNEQFF. CDR3 nucleotides: TGCGCCAGCAGCCATGAGGACAATGAGCAGTTCTTC.

The chain joins TRBV4-1 to TRBJ2-7; 12 nucleotides line up with TRBD2. V trimming: 5 bases; J trimming: 4 bases; junction bases outside the gene matches: 6. The length of the CDR3 is 15 residues. In germline, CDR1 is MGHRA, CDR2 YSYEKL. CDR3 residues: CASSEVLAGGYEQYF. The DNA of the CDR3 is TGCGCCAGCAGCGAAGTACTAGCGGGAGGATACGAGCAGTACTTC.

The gene calls are TRBV18 and TRBJ2-1; 11 bases align to TRBD2. CDR3 size: 21 residues. J lost 0 bases, V lost 0 bases, and 13 bases had no gene match. The germline CDR1 and CDR2 sequences are KGHSH and LQKENI. The CDR3 spells CASSPPLFGLAGVSSYNEQFF. The CDR3 nucleotides are TGTGCCAGCTCACCACCACTTTTCGGACTAGCGGGCGTTAGCTCCTACAATGAGCAGTTCTTC.

V gene TRBV5-1 combines with J gene TRBJ2-7; 9 positions match TRBD1. The CDR3 loop spans 15 amino acids. V was pared by 4 bases and J by 5 bases, with 10 bases of the junction left unmatched. Germline values: CDR1 SGHRS, CDR2 YFSETQ. In nucleotides, the CDR3 is TGCGCCAGCAGCCCCGGGACAGGGATTTCTGACGAGCAGTACTTC. This codes for CASSPGTGISDEQYF. Full variable domain (remainder filled in from reference TRBV5-1 and TRBJ2-7): KAGVTQTPRYLIKTRGQQVTLSCSPISGHRSVSWYQQTPGQGLQFLFEYFSETQRNKGNFPGRFSGRQFSNSRSEMNVSTLELGDSALYLCASSPGTGISDEQYFGPGTRLTVT.

This rearrangement joins TRBV19 to TRBJ1-4; no definite D call. The CDR3 is 13 amino acids. CDR1 LNHDA and CDR2 SQIVND come from the germline V gene (reference sequence). V shed 8 bases and J shed 8 bases, with 15 bases lying between them. The CDR3 bases are TGTGCCAGTCTGGACGGCTTTAAAGAAAAACTGTTTTTT. Translated, it gives CASLDGFKEKLFF.

The chain recombines TRBV18 with TRBJ1-1; unclear D gene. Germline assignment: CDR1 KGHSH and CDR2 LQKENI. The CDR3 length is 13 residues. V was clipped by 2 bases and J by 0 bases, with 4 bases between them. The CDR3 sequence is CASSPGVNTEAFF. The CDR3 DNA reads as TGTGCCAGCTCACCAGGAGTGAACACTGAAGCTTTCTTT.

This chain uses TRBV27 with TRBJ2-2; TRBD2 agrees at 16 bases. V shed 5 bases and J 2 bases; nucleotides not matched to a gene: 5. This CDR3 contains 18 residues. Germline V CDR1 and CDR2: MNHEY, SMNVEV (reference sequence). The CDR3: CASSPGLAGGKNTGELFF. In DNA, the CDR3 is TGTGCCAGCAGTCCGGGACTAGCGGGAGGGAAAAACACCGGGGAGCTGTTTTTT.

The chain uses TRBV2 and TRBJ2-7, with TRBD2 as a possible D gene (6 bases). The CDR3 contains 15 residues. In germline, CDR1 is SNHLY, CDR2 FYNNEI. With 4 bases removed from V and 5 bases from J, the gap between germline ends came to 18 bases. This CDR3 reads CASSASGGRSHEQYF. The DNA of the CDR3 is TGTGCCAGCAGTGCGTCTGGAGGGAGAAGCCACGAGCAGTACTTC. The full variable domain, in which reference TRBV2 and TRBJ2-7 provide the parts outside the CDR3, is EPEVTQTPSHQVTQMGQEVILRCVPISNHLYFYWYRQILGQKVEFLVSFYNNEISEKSEIFDDQFSVERPDGSNFTLKIRSTKLEDSAMYFCASSASGGRSHEQYFGPGTRLTVT.

The CDR3 spells CASSPNSQGEDTEAFF. The DNA for the CDR3 is TGCGCCAGCAGCCCCAACTCCCAAGGAGAGGACACTGAAGCTTTCTTT. The J gene is TRBJ1-1, the V gene TRBV5-1; D remains ambiguous. Looked up from germline, CDR1 is SGHRS and CDR2 is YFSETQ. This CDR3 region has 16 residues. Between the trimmed V and J ends, which lost 4 bases and 3 bases, there was a span of 19 bases.

The chain recombines TRBV7-9 with TRBJ1-2; D is ambiguous. Germline CDR1 SEHNR, CDR2 FQNEAQ (reference sequence). V lost 4 bases and J 8 bases, leaving 14 bases between the germline ends. The CDR3 consists of 13 residues. Here the CDR3 DNA reads TGTGCCAGCAGCTCCGATCCTTCATACGGCTACACCTTC. Its protein is CASSSDPSYGYTF.

The rearrangement links TRBV5-4 to TRBJ2-2; TRBD2 aligns across 12 bases. V shed 4 bases and J 6 bases; nucleotides not matched to a gene: 7. This CDR3 has 16 residues. Per the germline V gene, CDR1 is SGHNT and CDR2 is YYREEE (reference sequence). In DNA form, the CDR3 reads TGTGCCAGCAGCCGCGGGGCTAGCGGGAGGGCCGGGGAGCTGTTTTTT. Protein product: CASSRGASGRAGELFF.

The gene calls are TRBV6-5 and TRBJ1-5; TRBD1 aligns across 8 bases. The CDR3 has 15 amino acids. The V gene end was trimmed by 6 bases and the J gene end by 7 bases; junction bases not matched to a gene: 11. Germline CDR1 MNHEY, CDR2 SVGAGI. The CDR3 coding sequence is TGTGCCAGCAGAGGTCAGGGGGCGGGCGGCCAGCCCCAGCATTTT. Its translation is CASRGQGAGGQPQHF.

The chain is built from TRBV2 and TRBJ2-2, with 7 bases identical to TRBD1. This CDR3 has 15 residues. The germline CDR1 and CDR2 sequences are SNHLY and FYNNEI. With V trimmed by 4 bases and J by 1 base, 3 bases remained unmatched. The CDR3, as DNA: TGTGCCAGCAGTGGACAGGGAAAGAACACCGGGGAGCTGTTTTTT. Translated: CASSGQGKNTGELFF.

The chain couples TRBV9 to TRBJ2-3; D might be TRBD2 (5 bases). The V end lost 2 bases, the J end lost 1 base, and 8 bases lay between the germline ends. The CDR3 covers 14 residues. Germline CDR1 and CDR2: SGDLS and YYNGEE. The chain's CDR3 is CASSVDGGTDTQYF. CDR3 DNA: TGTGCCAGCAGCGTCGACGGGGGCACAGATACGCAGTATTTT. The complete variable domain, with remaining parts taken from reference TRBV9 and TRBJ2-3, reads DSGVTQTPKHLITATGQRVTLRCSPRSGDLSVYWYQQSLDQGLQFLIQYYNGEERAKGNILERFSAQQFPDLHSELNLSSLELGDSALYFCASSVDGGTDTQYFGPGTRLTVL.

The rearrangement uses TRBV4-1 and TRBJ1-3; D unresolved. This CDR3 comprises 15 residues. The V end lost 6 bases, the J end lost 0 bases, and 12 bases lay between the germline ends. Germline V gene data show CDR1 as MGHRA and CDR2 as YSYEKL. The CDR3 region has the DNA TGCGCCAGCAGTCAGTCTACTTACTCTGGAAACACCATATATTTT. It is translated as CASSQSTYSGNTIYF.